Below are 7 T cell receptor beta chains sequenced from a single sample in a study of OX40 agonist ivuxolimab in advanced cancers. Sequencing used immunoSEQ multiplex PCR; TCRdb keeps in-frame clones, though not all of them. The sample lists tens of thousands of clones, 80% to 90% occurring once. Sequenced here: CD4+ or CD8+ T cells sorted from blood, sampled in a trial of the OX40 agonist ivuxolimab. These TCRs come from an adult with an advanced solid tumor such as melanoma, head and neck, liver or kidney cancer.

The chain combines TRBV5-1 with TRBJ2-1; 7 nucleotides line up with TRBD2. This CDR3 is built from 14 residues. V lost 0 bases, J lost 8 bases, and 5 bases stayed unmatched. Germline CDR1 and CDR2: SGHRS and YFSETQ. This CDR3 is CASSLAAGRDEQFF. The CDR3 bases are TGCGCCAGCAGCTTGGCAGCGGGGAGAGATGAGCAGTTCTTC.

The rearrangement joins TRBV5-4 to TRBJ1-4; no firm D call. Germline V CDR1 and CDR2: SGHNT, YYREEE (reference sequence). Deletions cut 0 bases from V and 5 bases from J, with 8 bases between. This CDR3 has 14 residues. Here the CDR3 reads CASSLDRGNEKLFF. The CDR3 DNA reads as TGTGCCAGCAGCTTGGACCGTGGGAATGAAAAACTGTTTTTT.

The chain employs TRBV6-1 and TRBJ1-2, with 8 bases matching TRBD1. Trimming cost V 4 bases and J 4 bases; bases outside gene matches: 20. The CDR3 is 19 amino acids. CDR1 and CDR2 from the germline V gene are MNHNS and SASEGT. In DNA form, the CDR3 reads TGTGCCAGCAGTGTGGACAGGGACCGCTTTATAAGCCATACCTATGGCTACACCTTC. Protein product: CASSVDRDRFISHTYGYTF.

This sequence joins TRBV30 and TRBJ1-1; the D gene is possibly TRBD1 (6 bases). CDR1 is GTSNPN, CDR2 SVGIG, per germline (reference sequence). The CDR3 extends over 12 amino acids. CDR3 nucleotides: TGTCTTAGGGGGGGGATGAACACTGAAGCTTTCTTT. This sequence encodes CLRGGMNTEAFF.

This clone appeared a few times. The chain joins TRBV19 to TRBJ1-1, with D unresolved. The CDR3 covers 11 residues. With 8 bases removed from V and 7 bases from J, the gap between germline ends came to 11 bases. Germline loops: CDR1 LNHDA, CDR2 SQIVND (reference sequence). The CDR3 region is CASRTAREAFF. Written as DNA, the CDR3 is TGTGCCAGTCGTACAGCCCGTGAAGCTTTCTTT.

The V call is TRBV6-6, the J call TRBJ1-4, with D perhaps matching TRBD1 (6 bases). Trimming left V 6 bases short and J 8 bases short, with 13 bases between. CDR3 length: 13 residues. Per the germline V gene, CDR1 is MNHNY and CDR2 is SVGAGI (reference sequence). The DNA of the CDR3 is TGTGCCAGCAGCCCTACGGACAGAGAAAAACTGTTTTTT. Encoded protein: CASSPTDREKLFF.

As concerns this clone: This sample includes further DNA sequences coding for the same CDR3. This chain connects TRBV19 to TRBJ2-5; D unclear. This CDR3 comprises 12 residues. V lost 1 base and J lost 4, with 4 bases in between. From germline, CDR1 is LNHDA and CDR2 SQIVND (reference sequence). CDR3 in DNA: TGTGCCAGTAGTATAGGAGGAGAGACCCAGTACTTC. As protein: CASSIGGETQYF.